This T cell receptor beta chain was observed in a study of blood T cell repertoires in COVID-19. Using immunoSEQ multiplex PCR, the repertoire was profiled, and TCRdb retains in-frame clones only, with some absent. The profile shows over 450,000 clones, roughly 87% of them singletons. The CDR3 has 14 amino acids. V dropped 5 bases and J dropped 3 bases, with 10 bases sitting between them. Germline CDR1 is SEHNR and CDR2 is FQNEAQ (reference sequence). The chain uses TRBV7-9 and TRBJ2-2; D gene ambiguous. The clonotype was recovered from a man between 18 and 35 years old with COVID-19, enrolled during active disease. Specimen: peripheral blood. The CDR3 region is CASSPGVDTGELFF. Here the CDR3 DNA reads TGTGCCAGCAGCCCTGGAGTAGACACCGGGGAGCTGTTTTTT.